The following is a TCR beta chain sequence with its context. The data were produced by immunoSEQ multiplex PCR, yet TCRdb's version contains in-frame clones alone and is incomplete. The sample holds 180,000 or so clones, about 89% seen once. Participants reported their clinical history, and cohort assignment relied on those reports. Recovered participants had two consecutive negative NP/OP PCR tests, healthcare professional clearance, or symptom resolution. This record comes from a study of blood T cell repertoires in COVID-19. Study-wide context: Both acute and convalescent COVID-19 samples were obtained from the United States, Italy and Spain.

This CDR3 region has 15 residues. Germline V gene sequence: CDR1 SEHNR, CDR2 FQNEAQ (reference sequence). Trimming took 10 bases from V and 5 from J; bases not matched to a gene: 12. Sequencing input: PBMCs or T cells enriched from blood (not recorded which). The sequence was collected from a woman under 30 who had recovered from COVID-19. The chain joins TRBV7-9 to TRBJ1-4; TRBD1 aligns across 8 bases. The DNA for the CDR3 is TGTGCCACCCCCAGCCCGGACAGGGTCAATGAAAAACTGTTTTTT. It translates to CATPSPDRVNEKLFF.